These T cell receptor beta chains were read from a single sample in a study of T cell responses to AZD1222 COVID-19 vaccine. TCRdb's copy holds only in-frame clones and misses some; the assay was immunoSEQ multiplex PCR. This sample has about 150,000 clones, with 88% found just once. Sequences were derived from peripheral blood, sampled on day 0 of AZD1222 vaccination. The source of these receptors is an adult in good health. The CDR3 runs from the conserved cysteine through the conserved F or W. The order of the fields is V gene, D gene, clone size, J gene, CDR3 protein, CDR3 DNA. A D gene is named only where the DNA matches it firmly. Size values are once, few and many counts, or a class for expanded clones, and some rows have none.

v_call: TRBV7-8
d_call: -
clone_size: -
j_call: TRBJ1-5
cdr3_aa: CASSREQGLGNQPQHF
cdr3_nt: TGTGCCAGCAGCCGGGAACAGGGTCTTGGCAATCAGCCCCAGCATTTT

v_call: TRBV5-6
d_call: -
clone_size: -
j_call: TRBJ1-3
cdr3_aa: CASSLEGLGNTIYF
cdr3_nt: TGTGCCAGCAGCTTGGAGGGACTCGGGAACACCATATATTTT

v_call: TRBV6-6
d_call: -
clone_size: medium-sized
j_call: TRBJ1-6
cdr3_aa: CASHLEHTWPLHF
cdr3_nt: TGTGCCAGCCACCTCGAACATACCTGGCCCCTCCACTTT

v_call: TRBV6-5
d_call: -
clone_size: -
j_call: TRBJ1-5
cdr3_aa: CASSYSGRGNQPQHF
cdr3_nt: TGTGCCAGCAGTTACTCAGGCAGGGGCAATCAGCCCCAGCATTTT

v_call: TRBV7-9
d_call: -
clone_size: -
j_call: TRBJ1-5
cdr3_aa: CASSLGRSGSNQPQHF
cdr3_nt: TGTGCCAGCAGCCTGGGGAGGTCCGGAAGCAATCAGCCCCAGCATTTT

v_call: TRBV10-1
d_call: -
clone_size: -
j_call: TRBJ1-2
cdr3_aa: CASRGDSRNYGYTF
cdr3_nt: TGCGCCAGCCGCGGGGACTCGAGGAACTATGGCTACACCTTC

v_call: TRBV19
d_call: TRBD1
clone_size: -
j_call: TRBJ1-4
cdr3_aa: CASSPGQYNEKLFF
cdr3_nt: TGTGCCAGTAGTCCGGGACAGTATAATGAAAAACTGTTTTTT

v_call: TRBV3-1/TRBV3-2
d_call: TRBD2
clone_size: -
j_call: TRBJ2-7
cdr3_aa: CASSLAGGAEQYF
cdr3_nt: TGTGCCAGCAGCCTAGCGGGGGGCGCCGAGCAGTACTTC

v_call: TRBV6-5
d_call: -
clone_size: once
j_call: TRBJ1-5
cdr3_aa: CASSQGPAQPQHF
cdr3_nt: TGTGCCAGCAGTCAGGGGCCCGCTCAGCCCCAGCATTTT

v_call: TRBV9
d_call: TRBD1
clone_size: -
j_call: TRBJ1-4
cdr3_aa: CASSSGQGREKLFF
cdr3_nt: TGTGCCAGCAGCTCCGGACAGGGGCGTGAAAAACTGTTTTTT

v_call: TRBV5-6
d_call: TRBD2
clone_size: -
j_call: TRBJ2-3
cdr3_aa: CASSRLAGGTYTQYF
cdr3_nt: TGTGCCAGCAGCCGACTCGCGGGGGGGACATATACGCAGTATTTT

v_call: TRBV28
d_call: TRBD1
clone_size: -
j_call: TRBJ1-4
cdr3_aa: CASSSMDRGSEKLFF
cdr3_nt: TGTGCCAGCAGTTCTATGGACAGGGGTAGTGAAAAACTGTTTTTT

v_call: TRBV10-1
d_call: -
clone_size: many
j_call: TRBJ2-3
cdr3_aa: CASSDSRDTDTQYF
cdr3_nt: TGCGCCAGCAGTGACAGCAGGGACACAGATACGCAGTATTTT

v_call: TRBV7-9
d_call: TRBD1
clone_size: few
j_call: TRBJ2-4
cdr3_aa: CASTWAGGGLGKNIQYF
cdr3_nt: TGTGCCAGCACCTGGGCAGGGGGCGGGTTGGGCAAAAACATTCAGTACTTC

v_call: TRBV7-6
d_call: -
clone_size: -
j_call: TRBJ1-6
cdr3_aa: CASSPQIGGAASNSPLHF
cdr3_nt: TGTGCCAGCAGCCCCCAGATCGGGGGCGCTGCGAGTAATTCACCCCTCCACTTT

v_call: TRBV6-5
d_call: TRBD1
clone_size: -
j_call: TRBJ1-6
cdr3_aa: CASSFKGQGRGSPLHF
cdr3_nt: TGTGCCAGCAGTTTTAAGGGACAGGGGAGGGGATCACCCCTCCACTTT

v_call: TRBV5-1
d_call: -
clone_size: -
j_call: TRBJ1-3
cdr3_aa: CASSLEPGSGNTIYF
cdr3_nt: TGCGCCAGCAGCTTGGAGCCGGGCTCTGGAAACACCATATATTTT

v_call: TRBV19
d_call: -
clone_size: -
j_call: TRBJ2-7
cdr3_aa: CATRSGDEQYF
cdr3_nt: TGTGCCACCCGGTCCGGGGACGAGCAGTACTTC

v_call: TRBV6-5
d_call: -
clone_size: once
j_call: TRBJ1-1
cdr3_aa: CASTHSTGNTEAFF
cdr3_nt: TGTGCCAGCACCCACTCGACCGGGAACACTGAAGCTTTCTTT

v_call: TRBV5-1
d_call: -
clone_size: few
j_call: TRBJ2-7
cdr3_aa: CASSLDAVSYEQYF
cdr3_nt: TGCGCCAGCAGCTTGGATGCCGTATCCTACGAGCAGTACTTC

v_call: TRBV11-2
d_call: TRBD1
clone_size: -
j_call: TRBJ2-7
cdr3_aa: CASSPDRVNEQYF
cdr3_nt: TGTGCCAGCAGCCCAGACAGGGTAAACGAGCAGTACTTC

v_call: TRBV6-5
d_call: -
clone_size: -
j_call: TRBJ1-6
cdr3_aa: CASREFGAYNSPLHF
cdr3_nt: TGTGCCAGCAGAGAGTTCGGGGCCTATAATTCACCCCTCCACTTT

v_call: TRBV11-2
d_call: -
clone_size: -
j_call: TRBJ2-7
cdr3_aa: CASSRTGRSSYEQYF
cdr3_nt: TGTGCCAGCAGCCGAACAGGGAGGAGCTCCTACGAGCAGTACTTC

v_call: TRBV9
d_call: TRBD1
clone_size: -
j_call: TRBJ1-5
cdr3_aa: CASSPGQGNQPQHF
cdr3_nt: TGTGCCAGCAGCCCGGGACAGGGCAATCAGCCCCAGCATTTT

v_call: TRBV2
d_call: TRBD2
clone_size: -
j_call: TRBJ2-7
cdr3_aa: CASSGLAGHEQYF
cdr3_nt: TGTGCCAGCTCCGGACTAGCGGGGCACGAGCAGTACTTC

v_call: TRBV2
d_call: -
clone_size: -
j_call: TRBJ1-1
cdr3_aa: CASSDGLKAFF
cdr3_nt: TGTGCCAGCAGTGACGGACTGAAAGCTTTCTTT

v_call: TRBV10-3
d_call: TRBD2
clone_size: -
j_call: TRBJ2-2
cdr3_aa: CAISGAGDTGELFF
cdr3_nt: TGTGCCATCAGTGGAGCGGGGGACACCGGGGAGCTGTTTTTT

v_call: TRBV12-3/TRBV12-4
d_call: -
clone_size: -
j_call: TRBJ2-3
cdr3_aa: CASSLGTGDTQYF
cdr3_nt: TGTGCCAGCAGTTTAGGAACCGGGGATACGCAGTATTTT

v_call: TRBV24-1
d_call: -
clone_size: -
j_call: TRBJ2-7
cdr3_aa: CATSVQGRNEQYF
cdr3_nt: TGTGCCACCAGTGTTCAGGGCAGGAACGAGCAGTACTTC

v_call: TRBV11-3
d_call: -
clone_size: -
j_call: TRBJ2-3
cdr3_aa: CASSLADTQYF
cdr3_nt: TGTGCCAGCAGCTTAGCAGATACGCAGTATTTT

v_call: TRBV5-1
d_call: TRBD1
clone_size: -
j_call: TRBJ2-7
cdr3_aa: CASSSPGTVFEQYF
cdr3_nt: TGCGCCAGCAGCTCACCCGGGACAGTATTTGAGCAGTACTTC

v_call: TRBV5-6
d_call: -
clone_size: -
j_call: TRBJ1-5
cdr3_aa: CASRRGLESNQPQHF
cdr3_nt: TGTGCCAGCAGGAGGGGACTGGAAAGCAATCAGCCCCAGCATTTT

v_call: TRBV6-5
d_call: -
clone_size: -
j_call: TRBJ1-3
cdr3_aa: CASRPGPSGNTIYF
cdr3_nt: TGTGCCAGCAGACCCGGACCGTCTGGAAACACCATATATTTT

v_call: TRBV11-2
d_call: -
clone_size: -
j_call: TRBJ1-6
cdr3_aa: CASSSRLDSPLHF
cdr3_nt: TGTGCCAGCAGCTCCCGGTTGGATTCACCCCTCCACTTT

v_call: TRBV6-6
d_call: -
clone_size: -
j_call: TRBJ1-2
cdr3_aa: CASRPLGHLNYGYTF
cdr3_nt: TGTGCCAGCAGACCGCTCGGACATTTAAACTATGGCTACACCTTC

v_call: TRBV2
d_call: TRBD1
clone_size: -
j_call: TRBJ1-3
cdr3_aa: CAISDREAGNTIYF
cdr3_nt: TGTGCCATTTCCGACAGGGAGGCGGGAAACACCATATATTTT

v_call: TRBV7-2
d_call: -
clone_size: -
j_call: TRBJ1-5
cdr3_aa: CASRLSVTGAQHF
cdr3_nt: TGTGCCAGCAGACTTAGTGTAACGGGGGCCCAGCATTTT